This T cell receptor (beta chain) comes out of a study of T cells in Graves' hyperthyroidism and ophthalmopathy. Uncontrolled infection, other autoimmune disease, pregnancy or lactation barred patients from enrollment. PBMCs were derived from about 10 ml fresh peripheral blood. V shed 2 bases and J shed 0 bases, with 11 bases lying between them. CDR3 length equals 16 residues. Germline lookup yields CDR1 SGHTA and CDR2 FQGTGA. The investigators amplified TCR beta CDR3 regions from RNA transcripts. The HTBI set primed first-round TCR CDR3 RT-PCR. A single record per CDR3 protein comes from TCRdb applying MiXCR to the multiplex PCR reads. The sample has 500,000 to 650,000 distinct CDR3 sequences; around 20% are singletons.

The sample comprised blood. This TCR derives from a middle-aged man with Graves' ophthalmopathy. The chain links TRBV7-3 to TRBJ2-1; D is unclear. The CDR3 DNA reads TGTGCCAGCAGCTTACAGCCCCGTAGCTCCTACAATGAGCAGTTCTTC. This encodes CASSLQPRSSYNEQFF.